The present T cell receptor beta chain was sequenced within a study of T cell responses to AZD1222 COVID-19 vaccine. General observations from the study: Donors were largely white British and mainly female; clonal diversity was possibly underestimated. Close to half of spike-specific TCRs reportedly recognize unmutated variant regions. After the peak T cell response, and only then, were repertoires sampled.

This clone has just one count. Its matching antigen is unknown. Only in-frame clones appear in the TCRdb table, and some are missing; sequencing was by immunoSEQ multiplex PCR. The table has about 160,000 clones, 90% to 95% seen once. Trimming pared 1 base from V and 2 bases from J, leaving 6 bases between. The CDR3 totals 13 residues. In germline, CDR1 is SGHRS, CDR2 YFSETQ. V is TRBV5-1 and J is TRBJ1-2; D gene ambiguous. Sequencing used peripheral blood, obtained 28 days after the second AZD1222 dose. The source of this sequence is an adult who received the AZD1222 COVID-19 vaccine. CDR3 in amino acids: CASSLSANYGYTF. CDR3 sequence (DNA): TGCGCCAGCAGCTTGAGTGCCAACTATGGCTACACCTTC.